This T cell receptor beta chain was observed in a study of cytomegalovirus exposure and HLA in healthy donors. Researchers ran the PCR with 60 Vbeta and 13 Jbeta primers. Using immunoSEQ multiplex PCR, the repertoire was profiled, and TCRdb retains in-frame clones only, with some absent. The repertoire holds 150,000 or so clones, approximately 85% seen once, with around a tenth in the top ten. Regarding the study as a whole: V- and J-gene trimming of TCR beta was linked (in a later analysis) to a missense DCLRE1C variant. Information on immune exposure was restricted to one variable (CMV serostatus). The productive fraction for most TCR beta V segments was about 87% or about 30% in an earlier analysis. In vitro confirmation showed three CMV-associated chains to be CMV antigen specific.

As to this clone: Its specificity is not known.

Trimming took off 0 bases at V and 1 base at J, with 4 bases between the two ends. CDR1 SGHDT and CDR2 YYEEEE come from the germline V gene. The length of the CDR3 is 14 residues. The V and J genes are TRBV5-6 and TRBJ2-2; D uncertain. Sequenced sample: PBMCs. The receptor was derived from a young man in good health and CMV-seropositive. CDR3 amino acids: CASSLELNTGELFF. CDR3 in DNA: TGTGCCAGCAGCTTGGAACTGAACACCGGGGAGCTGTTTTTT. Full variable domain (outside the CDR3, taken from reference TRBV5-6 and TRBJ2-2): DAGVTQSPTHLIKTRGQQVTLRCSPKSGHDTVSWYQQALGQGPQFIFQYYEEEERQRGNFPDRFSGHQFPNYSSELNVNALLLGDSALYLCASSLELNTGELFFGEGSRLTVL.